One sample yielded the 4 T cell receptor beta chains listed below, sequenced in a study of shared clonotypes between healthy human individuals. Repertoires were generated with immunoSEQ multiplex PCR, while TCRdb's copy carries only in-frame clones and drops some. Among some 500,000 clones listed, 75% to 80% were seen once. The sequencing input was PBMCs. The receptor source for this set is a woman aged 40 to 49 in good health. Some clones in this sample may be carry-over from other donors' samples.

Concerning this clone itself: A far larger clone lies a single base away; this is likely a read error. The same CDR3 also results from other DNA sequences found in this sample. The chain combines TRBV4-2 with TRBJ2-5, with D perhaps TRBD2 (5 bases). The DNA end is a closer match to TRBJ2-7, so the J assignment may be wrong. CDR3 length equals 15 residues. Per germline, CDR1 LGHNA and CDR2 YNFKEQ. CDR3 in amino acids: CASSPRGQPSYEQYF. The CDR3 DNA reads TGTGCTAGCAGCCCCCGGGGTCAGCCATCCTACGAGCAGTACTTC.

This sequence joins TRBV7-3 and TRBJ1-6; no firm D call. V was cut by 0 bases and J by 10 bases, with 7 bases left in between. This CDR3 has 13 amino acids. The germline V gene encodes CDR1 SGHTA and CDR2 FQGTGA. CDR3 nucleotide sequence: TGTGCCAGCAGCTTAACGGAGGGCTCACCCCTCCACTTT. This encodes CASSLTEGSPLHF.

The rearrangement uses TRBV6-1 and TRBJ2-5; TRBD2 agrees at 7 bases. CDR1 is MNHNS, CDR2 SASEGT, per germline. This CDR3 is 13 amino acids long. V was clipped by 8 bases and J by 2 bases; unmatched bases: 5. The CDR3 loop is CASGGDVQETQYF. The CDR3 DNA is TGTGCCAGCGGGGGGGACGTTCAAGAGACCCAGTACTTC.

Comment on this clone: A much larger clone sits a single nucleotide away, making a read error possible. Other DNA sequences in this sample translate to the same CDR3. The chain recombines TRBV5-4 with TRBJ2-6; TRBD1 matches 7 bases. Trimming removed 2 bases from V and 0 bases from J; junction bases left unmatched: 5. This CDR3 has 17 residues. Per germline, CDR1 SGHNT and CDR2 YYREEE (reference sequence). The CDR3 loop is CASSLPGQISGANVLTF. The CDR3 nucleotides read TGTGCCAGCAGCTTACCGGGACAGATCTCTGGGGCCAACGTCCTGACTTTC.